A selection of T cell receptor beta chains follows, all from one sample in a study of blood T cell repertoires in COVID-19. The table came from immunoSEQ multiplex PCR; TCRdb's copy has only in-frame clones and leaves some out. The table includes over 200,000 clones, approximately 86% detected once. Material: peripheral blood. Source of these receptors: a woman in her twenties or thirties who had recovered from COVID-19. CDR3s include the opening cysteine and the closing phenylalanine or tryptophan. A D gene is named only where the DNA matches it firmly. For some rows the clone size is stated as once, few or many, or as a class when expanded; others skip it.

d_call j_call clone_size v_call cdr3_aa cdr3_nt
TRBD2 TRBJ2-3 . TRBV5-3 CARSLGLAGRTDTQYF TGTGCCAGAAGCCTCGGACTAGCGGGAAGGACAGATACGCAGTATTTT
. TRBJ2-7 . TRBV6-2/TRBV6-3 CASSYAAGSPYEQYF TGTGCCAGCAGTTACGCGGCGGGTTCCCCCTACGAGCAGTACTTC
. TRBJ2-5 . TRBV7-6 CASSLNTRLTQETQYF TGTGCCAGCAGCTTAAATACGCGGCTGACCCAAGAGACCCAGTACTTC
TRBD1 TRBJ1-6 . TRBV25-1 CASSPSTGLAYNSPLHF TGTGCCAGCAGTCCCTCGACAGGGTTGGCCTATAATTCACCCCTCCACTTT
TRBD1 TRBJ2-7 once TRBV18 CASSPSWDRGFVYF TGTGCCAGCTCACCTTCTTGGGACAGGGGATTTGTGTACTTC
. TRBJ2-1 . TRBV9 CASSVAPNEQFF TGTGCCAGCAGCGTAGCTCCGAATGAGCAGTTCTTC
TRBD1 TRBJ1-1 . TRBV5-1 CASSLGTLGTAEAFF TGCGCCAGCAGCTTGGGTACCCTCGGGACAGCCGAAGCTTTCTTT
TRBD1 TRBJ1-2 . TRBV12-3/TRBV12-4 CASSPGQGYGYTF TGTGCCAGCAGTCCAGGACAGGGCTATGGCTACACCTTC
. TRBJ1-1 . TRBV7-8 CASSNEGVNTEAFF TGTGCCAGCAGCAACGAGGGAGTTAACACTGAAGCTTTCTTT
. TRBJ2-2 . TRBV5-4 CASSFGQTGELFF TGTGCCAGCAGCTTCGGACAGACCGGGGAGCTGTTTTTT
TRBD2 TRBJ2-7 . TRBV5-6 CASSIHPSGVYEQYF TGTGCCAGCAGCATTCATCCTAGCGGGGTCTACGAGCAGTACTTC
TRBD2 TRBJ2-3 . TRBV27 CASSFQLAGGPYTQYF TGTGCCAGCAGTTTCCAACTAGCGGGGGGGCCATATACGCAGTATTTT
TRBD1 TRBJ1-1 . TRBV19 CASNHRGVEAFF TGTGCCAGTAACCACAGGGGAGTGGAAGCTTTCTTT
. TRBJ2-7 . TRBV5-4 CASIRESSYEQYF TGTGCCAGCATCCGGGAGAGCTCCTACGAGCAGTACTTC
. TRBJ1-5 . TRBV28 CASSSPGQSQPQHF TGTGCCAGCAGCTCCCCCGGACAGTCTCAGCCCCAGCATTTT
TRBD1 TRBJ2-3 few TRBV27 CASNTRTGDTDTQYF TGTGCCAGCAATACTAGGACAGGGGACACAGATACGCAGTATTTT
TRBD1 TRBJ1-3 . TRBV5-1 CASSSGQGKGNTIYF TGCGCCAGCAGCTCGGGACAGGGGAAAGGAAACACCATATATTTT
. TRBJ2-2 . TRBV4-1 CASSQDRIGELFF TGCGCCAGCAGCCAAGACAGGATCGGGGAGCTGTTTTTT
TRBD1 TRBJ1-2 . TRBV2 CASSGGQGTNYGYTF TGTGCCAGCAGTGGAGGACAGGGCACTAACTATGGCTACACCTTC
. TRBJ1-4 . TRBV12-3/TRBV12-4 CASSLSRAEKLFF TGTGCCAGCAGTTTATCGAGGGCTGAAAAACTGTTTTTT
. TRBJ1-1 . TRBV18 CASSPQGVPTEAFF TGTGCCAGCTCTCCACAGGGAGTGCCCACTGAAGCTTTCTTT
. TRBJ1-2 few TRBV5-5 CASSLGTNRNYGYTF TGTGCCAGCAGCTTAGGGACAAATAGAAACTATGGCTACACCTTC
. TRBJ2-2 . TRBV2 CASSLRGAHGELFF TGTGCCAGCAGTCTCCGGGGGGCCCACGGGGAGCTGTTTTTT
TRBD1 TRBJ1-3 . TRBV6-1 CASSEGRGLAGNTIYF TGTGCCAGCAGTGAAGGGAGGGGGCTAGCAGGAAACACCATATATTTT
. TRBJ1-2 . TRBV5-1 CASSLTQGYGYTF TGCGCCAGCAGCTTGACCCAGGGCTATGGCTACACCTTC
TRBD1 TRBJ1-6 . TRBV5-6 CASSLDRGRTISPLHF TGTGCCAGCAGCTTGGACAGGGGCCGGACAATTTCACCCCTCCACTTT
. TRBJ2-2 . TRBV7-6 CASSLEGRNTGELFF TGTGCCAGCAGCTTAGAGGGGCGGAACACCGGGGAGCTGTTTTTT
TRBD2 TRBJ2-7 . TRBV5-1 CASSFYSARRLAGGPNEQYF TGCGCCAGCAGCTTCTATTCGGCAAGGAGACTAGCGGGGGGGCCCAACGAGCAGTACTTC
. TRBJ1-6 . TRBV19 CASSTSLPGLYNSPLHF TGTGCCAGTAGTACCTCTCTCCCGGGACTTTATAATTCACCCCTCCACTTT
. TRBJ1-1 . TRBV2 CASSGRWTEAFF TGTGCCAGCAGTGGGAGGTGGACTGAAGCTTTCTTT
. TRBJ1-6 few TRBV7-2 CASSPTGYNSPLHF TGTGCCAGCAGCCCAACAGGTTATAATTCACCCCTCCACTTT
TRBD2 TRBJ2-1 . TRBV27 CASTPRTSGDEQFF TGTGCCAGCACTCCCCGGACTAGCGGGGATGAGCAGTTCTTC
TRBD1 TRBJ1-2 . TRBV6-1 CASSEGTGLAGYTF TGTGCCAGCAGTGAAGGGACAGGGCTTGCTGGCTACACCTTC
. TRBJ1-2 . TRBV7-2 CASSYMERQPSYTF TGTGCCAGCAGCTACATGGAGAGACAGCCTTCATACACCTTC
TRBD2 TRBJ2-1 . TRBV9 CASSVGGDLYNEQFF TGTGCCAGCAGCGTTGGGGGGGACCTTTACAATGAGCAGTTCTTC
. TRBJ2-7 . TRBV6-2/TRBV6-3 CASSFGTPGEQYF TGTGCCAGCAGTTTCGGGACTCCCGGCGAGCAGTACTTC
TRBD2 TRBJ2-5 . TRBV19 CASSIARGVETQYF TGTGCCAGTAGTATAGCTCGGGGGGTAGAGACCCAGTACTTC
. TRBJ2-1 . TRBV27 CASSSLPRGYNEQFF TGTGCCAGCAGTTCTCTGCCCCGGGGGTACAATGAGCAGTTCTTC
. TRBJ2-7 . TRBV19 CASSTTGTPTYEQYF TGTGCCAGTAGTACCACCGGGACACCGACCTACGAGCAGTACTTC
. TRBJ1-2 . TRBV7-2 CASSLEHARGGYTF TGTGCCAGCAGCTTGGAGCATGCCAGAGGGGGCTACACCTTC
TRBD1 TRBJ2-7 . TRBV7-2 CASSLRDRVLEQYF TGTGCCAGCAGCTTACGGGACAGGGTCCTCGAGCAGTACTTC